The clone carrying this T cell receptor beta chain appeared once. The data were taken from a study of blood T cell repertoires in COVID-19. Study in general: T cells, B-cell-depleted T cells, or PBMCs supplied cDNA or gDNA.

The CDR3 consists of 18 residues. The V end lost 0 bases, the J end lost 4 bases, and 19 bases lay between the germline ends. The germline CDR1 and CDR2 sequences are MRHNA and SNTAGT. Sequenced by immunoSEQ multiplex PCR; TCRdb stores in-frame clones only, minus some. This table holds approximately 80,000 clones, about 87% found once. This sequence was found in a human donor in a cohort sampled during active COVID-19. The sequenced sample consisted of peripheral blood. The J gene is TRBJ2-1, the V gene TRBV6-4, with a tentative D call TRBD2 (6 bases). The CDR3 DNA follows: TGTGCCAGCAGTGACTCCGCCAGCGGGCCTCTAAATTACAATGAGCAGTTCTTC. This codes for CASSDSASGPLNYNEQFF.